A single sample is the source of the 8 T cell receptor beta chains below, sequenced in a study of OX40 agonist ivuxolimab in advanced cancers. The repertoire was sequenced with immunoSEQ multiplex PCR; TCRdb's copy has only in-frame clones and lacks some. The sample carries tens of thousands of clones, approximately 79% recorded once. This specimen consisted of CD4+ or CD8+ T cells sorted from blood, obtained in a trial of the OX40 agonist ivuxolimab. The receptors here all came from an adult with an advanced solid tumor such as melanoma, head and neck, liver or kidney cancer.

The CDR3 protein is CASSTGQARGGYTF. For the CDR3, the DNA is TGTGCCAGTAGTACGGGACAGGCAAGGGGAGGCTACACCTTC. The chain recombines TRBV19 with TRBJ1-2, with TRBD1 identical over 8 bases. V trimming: 4 bases; J trimming: 8 bases; junction bases outside the gene matches: 9. This CDR3 comprises 14 residues. Germline CDR1 is LNHDA and CDR2 is SQIVND (reference sequence).

This sequence joins TRBV4-3 and TRBJ2-1, with a weak D call TRBD2 (5 bases). Germline V gives CDR1 LGHNA, CDR2 YSLEER. Trimming shortened V by 0 bases and J by 10 bases, and 28 bases separated the two germline ends. The CDR3 is made up of 19 amino acids. The CDR3 loop reads CASSQEKGSRVGTGWEQFF. Written as DNA, the CDR3 is TGCGCCAGCAGCCAAGAAAAAGGGTCTAGGGTCGGAACGGGATGGGAGCAGTTCTTC.

The rearrangement uses TRBV28 and TRBJ1-4, with D tentatively TRBD1 (6 bases). The germline V gene has CDR1 MDHEN and CDR2 SYDVKM. The CDR3 is made up of 13 amino acids. V was shortened by 3 bases and J by 6 bases, with 8 bases between the two germline ends. The DNA of the CDR3 is TGTGCCAGCAGTTTGGACAGATATGAAAAACTGTTTTTT. As protein: CASSLDRYEKLFF.

This sequence joins TRBV6-1 and TRBJ1-2; D uncertain. V was clipped by 0 bases and J by 4 bases, with 9 bases between them. The CDR3 has 14 residues. The V gene's germline CDR1 is MNHNS and CDR2 SASEGT. The CDR3 nucleotides are TGTGCCAGCAGTGAAGCGGAAGGACCCTATGGCTACACCTTC. Its protein is CASSEAEGPYGYTF.

The chain couples TRBV11-1 to TRBJ1-2, with 8 bases fitting TRBD1. Germline lookup yields CDR1 SGHAT and CDR2 FQDESV (reference sequence). With V trimmed by 7 bases and J by 5 bases, 6 bases remained unmatched. CDR3 length: 13 amino acids. The CDR3 DNA follows: TGTGCCAGCACCGGGACAGGATTATATGGCTACACCTTC. Its translation is CASTGTGLYGYTF.

This chain links TRBV25-1 with TRBJ2-4; a possible D gene is TRBD2 (5 bases). In germline, CDR1 is MGHDK, CDR2 SYGVNS. There are 17 residues in the CDR3. The V end was cut by 2 bases, the J end by 8 bases, with 22 bases between. The CDR3 DNA reads TGTGCCAGCAGTGAAGCCGGTAGTAAAGGCGTGGAGGACATTCAGTACTTC. This translates into CASSEAGSKGVEDIQYF.

This chain joins TRBV29-1 and TRBJ1-1, with no clear D. Germline V gene lookup returns CDR1 SQVTM and CDR2 ANQGSEA. CDR3 length: 14 amino acids. V shed 7 bases and J shed 1 base, with 16 bases lying between them. The CDR3 DNA follows: TGCAGCGCCCCCGGGCCCCAAGGGAACACTGAAGCTTTCTTT. Translation gives CSAPGPQGNTEAFF.

As regards this clone: The junction does not match germline at one end; this may be a read error. The V gene is TRBV6-5, the J gene TRBJ1-1; D is unclear. Germline CDR1 reads MNHEY; CDR2 reads SVGAGI. CDR3 size: 13 residues. CDR3 in amino acids: CASRSHLNTEAFF. Written as DNA, the CDR3 is TGTGCCAGCAGGTCACATCTGAATACTGAAGCTTTCTTT.